A single TCR beta chain is shown here with its context. Its recognized antigen is unknown. No quality values exist for individual bases; no much larger clone is one base distant. Only healthy Caucasian donors were included. The twin cohort consisted of three pairs of female monozygotic twins, all aged roughly 18 to 30 years. Positive isolation kits from Invitrogen were used to isolate CD4+ and CD8+ T cell populations. The entry originates in a study of identical twins (TCRdb year 2016). Regarding the research as a whole: The study deep-sequenced TCR alpha and beta repertoires from monozygotic twins, unrelated adults of various ages and cord blood to test whether fetal clonotypes persist. To rule out contamination, replicate twin experiments were performed at different times with different library preparation protocols.

Based on the germline V gene, the CDR1 and CDR2 sequences are ENHRY and SYGVKD. The CDR3 sequence holds 16 residues, the cysteine and phenylalanine included. Only the CDR3 DNA stays, 48 bases, in frame from base 1. V drops 0 bases and J drops 2 bases, leaving 13 bases in between. The method was 5' RACE. Instrument on record: Illumina HiSeq 2000. Template switching added a universal primer binding site, and the final cDNA carried a unique molecular identifier that allowed TCR cDNA molecules to be counted accurately. First-strand cDNA for TCR alpha and beta chains was synthesized from specific primers in the conserved constant-segment region. To control for contamination, each cDNA library was double barcoded with a SMART-Mk sample barcode plus Illumina barcodes. TruSeq adapter sequences and Illumina sample barcodes were added in two successive PCR steps. The TCR alpha and beta cDNA libraries were sequenced on the Illumina HiSeq platform using custom primers. In the paper's pipeline: Unique molecular identifiers were extracted from raw reads with MiGEC, and CDR3 positions were determined with MiXCR. For each individual, recombination models were inferred using an EM algorithm with the repgenHMM and IGoR tools. Shared clonotype analysis was performed with the tcR package in R, normalizing sharing by the product of cloneset sizes. To study raw recombination free of thymic and clonal selection effects, out-of-frame nonproductive sequences were analyzed. Through fastp at Q25 and MiXCR, TCRdb rebuilt clones from the public reads, retaining in-frame beta chains. Rows matching on CDR3 protein sequence are summarized as one entry with the most common DNA and genes. The V and J calls follow TCRdb's processing rather than the paper's. The sample profile shows 500,000 to 550,000 distinct CDR3 sequences; roughly 21% of them were found once. The biggest ten clones account for 0.91% of the sample.

Broader findings and caveats from the paper: Abundant cord blood beta clonotypes had fewer insertions, young adult naive repertoires showed a similar but weaker trend, and memory repertoires showed no such trend. In monozygotic twins, out-of-frame TCR alpha sharing was systematically underestimated by recombination models, although the models agreed with sharing between unrelated individuals. Compared with coincidental sharing between unrelated individuals, an excess of low generation-probability sequences was observed among out-of-frame TCR alpha sequences shared between twins. Because the same donors could not be followed over many years, conclusions were based on cross-sectional statistical analysis. Zero-insertion analyses could be partly confounded by invariant T cells such as MAIT and iNKT, though diverse VJ usage argued against such confounding for most clonotypes. The excess sharing between twins in beta out-of-frame sequences was weaker because fewer shared sequences reduced the signal-to-noise ratio.

These records were also assigned to another study, of T cells expressing NK-cell markers. As the second study states: Three sorted T-cell subsets (CD3+CD56+NKG2C+, CD3+CD56+NKG2C- and CD3+CD56-NKG2C+) from 7 to 9 donors had their TCR beta-chain repertoires profiled. Of the eight sequenced donors, seven were found to be HCMV-seropositive and one was found to be HCMV-seronegative. In several experiments an anti-gammadeltaTCR antibody was added to restrict sorting to alphabetaTCR-expressing T cells. In six donors, the dominant CD3+CD56+NKG2C+ clonotypes were found to rank among the top 10 CD8+ clonotypes and to make up about 1.0-8% of CD8+ T cells. Those dominant clonotypes were again the most abundant among CD3+CD56-NKG2C+ cells in a handful of donors, at roughly 25-60.1%. Whether the expanded NKG2C-expressing T cell clones were specific for HCMV antigens was left unclear. All eight donors whose samples were sequenced were randomly selected healthy volunteers, three of them men and five women. HCMV-specific IgG was detected in serum with a commercial ELISA kit to determine HCMV serostatus. Reads were demultiplexed and grouped by UMI with MIGEC, and clonotypes were assembled and quantified with MiTCR. Only TCR cDNA sequences supported by at least two reads were kept to exclude erroneous sequences. The tcR package was used for downstream repertoire analysis, with clonotypes matched between fractions based on CDR3 nucleotide sequence plus V segment. VDJmatch was used to annotate antigen specificity against VDJdb, with one amino acid substitution in CDR3 permitted.

Sample: CD4+ T cells sorted from blood. The receptor chain draws on TRBV10-3 and TRBJ2-5; the D region possibly corresponds to TRBD2 (6 bases align). This clonotype was obtained from a woman under 30 in good health. The nucleotide sequence reads TGTGCCATCAGTGAGTCGCGGGATGGGTGGCAAGAGACCCAGTACTTC. Its protein reads: CAISESRDGWQETQYF.